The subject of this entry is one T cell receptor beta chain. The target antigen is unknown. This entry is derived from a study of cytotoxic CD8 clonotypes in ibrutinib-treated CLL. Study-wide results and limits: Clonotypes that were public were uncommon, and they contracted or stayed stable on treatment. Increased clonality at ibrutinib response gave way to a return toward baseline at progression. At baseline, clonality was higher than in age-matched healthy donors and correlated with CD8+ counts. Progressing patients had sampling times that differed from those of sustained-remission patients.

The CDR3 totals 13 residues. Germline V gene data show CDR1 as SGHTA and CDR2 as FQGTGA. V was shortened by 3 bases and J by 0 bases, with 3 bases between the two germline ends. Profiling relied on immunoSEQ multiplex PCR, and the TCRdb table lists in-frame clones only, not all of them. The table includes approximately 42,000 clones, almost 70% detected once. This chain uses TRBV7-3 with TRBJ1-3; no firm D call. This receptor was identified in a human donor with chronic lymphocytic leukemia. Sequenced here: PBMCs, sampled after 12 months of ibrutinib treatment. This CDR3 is CASSFASGNTIYF. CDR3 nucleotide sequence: TGTGCCAGCAGCTTCGCCTCTGGAAACACCATATATTTT.